This T cell receptor beta chain was identified in a study of OX40 agonist ivuxolimab in advanced cancers. Study in general: Allowance was made for prior anti-PD-1, anti-PD-L1 or anti-CTLA-4 therapy, and around 44% had some. Three patients, one with hepatocellular carcinoma and two with cutaneous melanoma, achieved partial responses.

Here immunoSEQ multiplex PCR was the method, and the copy in TCRdb shows in-frame clones only, minus some. The sample contains 60,000 to 75,000 clones, 83% of which appear only once. The sequence was obtained from an adult with an advanced solid tumor such as melanoma, head and neck, liver or kidney cancer. Sequenced here: CD4+ or CD8+ T cells sorted from blood, sampled in a trial of the OX40 agonist ivuxolimab.

CDR3 nucleotides: TGTGCCAGTAGTATAGCTCCCAGGGAGGCGACGAGATATTCACCCCTCCACTTT. It specifies CASSIAPREATRYSPLHF. V and J are TRBV19 and TRBJ1-6; a weak D match, TRBD1 (5 bases). The CDR3 is 18 amino acids. V lost 1 base and J 8 bases, leaving 21 bases between the germline ends. Per germline, CDR1 LNHDA and CDR2 SQIVND (reference sequence).